This T cell receptor (beta chain) was found in a study of OX40 agonist ivuxolimab in advanced cancers. Trimming stripped 0 bases from V and 0 bases from J, with 8 bases between. Germline V gives CDR1 MGHRA, CDR2 YSYEKL. This CDR3 is 16 amino acids long. Profiling relied on immunoSEQ multiplex PCR, and the TCRdb table lists in-frame clones only, not all of them. The sample lists 70,000 to 85,000 clones; roughly 84% were seen once. The sequence was obtained from an adult with an advanced solid tumor such as melanoma, head and neck, liver or kidney cancer. This specimen consisted of CD4+ or CD8+ T cells sorted from blood, obtained in a trial of the OX40 agonist ivuxolimab. The rearrangement uses TRBV4-1 and TRBJ2-2, with unresolved D. CDR3 amino acids: CASSQESSANTGELFF. CDR3 nucleotide sequence: TGCGCCAGCAGCCAAGAATCCAGCGCGAACACCGGGGAGCTGTTTTTT.